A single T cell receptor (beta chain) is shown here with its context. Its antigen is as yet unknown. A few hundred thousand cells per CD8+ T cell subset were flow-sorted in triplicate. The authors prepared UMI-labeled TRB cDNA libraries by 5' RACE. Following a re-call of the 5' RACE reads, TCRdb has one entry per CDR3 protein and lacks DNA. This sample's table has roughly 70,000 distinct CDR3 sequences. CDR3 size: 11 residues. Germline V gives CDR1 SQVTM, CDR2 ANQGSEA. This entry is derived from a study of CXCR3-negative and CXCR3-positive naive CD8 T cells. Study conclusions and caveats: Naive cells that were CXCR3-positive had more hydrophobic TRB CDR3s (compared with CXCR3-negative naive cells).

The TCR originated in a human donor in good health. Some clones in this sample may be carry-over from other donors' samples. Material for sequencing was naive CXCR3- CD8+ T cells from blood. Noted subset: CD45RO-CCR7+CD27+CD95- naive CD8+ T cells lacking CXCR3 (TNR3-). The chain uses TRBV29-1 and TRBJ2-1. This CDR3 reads CSVPLYNEQFF.